Listed below are T cell receptor beta chains from one sample, sequenced in a study of blood T cell repertoires in COVID-19. The protocol was immunoSEQ multiplex PCR, while the TCRdb copy is restricted to in-frame clones and leaves out a portion. The table has about 280,000 clones, 85% seen once; the top ten hold about an eighth. Sequencing input: peripheral blood. Receptor source: a human donor in a cohort sampled during active COVID-19. Each CDR3 is given with its conserved first and last residue. Only some rows state a clone size, as once, few, many or a class for expanded clones.

CASSLAGGSDEQFF	NA	TRBV6-5
CASSVTGTVTDTEAFF	NA	TRBV28
CASTQSNVAKNIQYF	NA	TRBV6-5
CASSQGSSGANVLTF	NA	TRBV11-2
CASSSTNRGRETGELFF	NA	TRBV11-3
CAWGGTANSNQPQHF	few	TRBV30
CASSPSGTAPTYEQYF	NA	TRBV7-2
CASSQRDRAGYTF	NA	TRBV3-1/TRBV3-2
CASSPLGETQYF	NA	TRBV3-1/TRBV3-2
CASSSRVFSNTEAFF	NA	TRBV7-8
CASSLGVEQYF	NA	TRBV7-2
CASSFKRTGSNYGYTF	few	TRBV5-6
CASSLGGSQDTQYF	once	TRBV7-9
CASSEQKLGYTF	NA	TRBV6-2/TRBV6-3
CASSPTRQSSYNSPLHF	once	TRBV27
CASSLDPTGATDTQYF	NA	TRBV11-2
CSVHPRGGNYGYTF	once	TRBV29-1
CASDAGFGYGYTF	NA	TRBV19
CASSQAQGVNTEAFF	NA	TRBV6-5
CASSQVGQGRKLFF	few	TRBV3-1/TRBV3-2
CASSIPTGSTGPQHF	NA	TRBV19
CAISESNSGEGRYNEQFF	NA	TRBV10-3
CASSMVGTGQETQYF	once	TRBV19
CASSSSGRANTGELFF	NA	TRBV7-9
CASSLRARNSPLHF	few	TRBV7-8
CASSPRERVFF	NA	TRBV6-6
CASSRDPQGLGSPLHF	NA	TRBV4-1
CASSFLGTFPHSPLHF	NA	TRBV19
CASGVAADTQYF	NA	TRBV3-1/TRBV3-2
CASSFPGAGQGNEQFF	NA	TRBV27
CASSPPRRSSYNSPLHF	NA	TRBV27
CASRAGLGSEKLFF	NA	TRBV2
CATSPGTGLRNTQYF	NA	TRBV24-1